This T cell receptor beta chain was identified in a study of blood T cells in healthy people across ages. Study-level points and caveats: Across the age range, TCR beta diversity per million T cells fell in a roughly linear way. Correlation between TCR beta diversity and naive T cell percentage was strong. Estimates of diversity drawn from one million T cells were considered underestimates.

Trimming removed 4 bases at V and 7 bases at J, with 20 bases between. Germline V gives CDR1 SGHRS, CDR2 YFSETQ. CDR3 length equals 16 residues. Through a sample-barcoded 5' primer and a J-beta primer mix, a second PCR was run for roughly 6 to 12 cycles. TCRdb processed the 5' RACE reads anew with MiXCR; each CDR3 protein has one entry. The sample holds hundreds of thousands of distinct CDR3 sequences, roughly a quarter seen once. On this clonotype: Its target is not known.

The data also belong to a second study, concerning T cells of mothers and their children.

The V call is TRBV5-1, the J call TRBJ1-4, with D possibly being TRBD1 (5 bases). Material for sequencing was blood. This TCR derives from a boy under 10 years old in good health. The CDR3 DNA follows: TGCGCCAGCAGCGGGGGAGGTTGGACCGGAGGTGAAAAACTGTTTTTT. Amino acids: CASSGGGWTGGEKLFF.